The rows below give T cell receptor beta chains drawn from one sample of a study of blood T cell repertoires in COVID-19. Sequencing was performed with immunoSEQ multiplex PCR; in TCRdb, only in-frame clones are kept and a portion is missing. The sample holds under 200,000 clones, 86% seen once. Sequencing input: PBMCs or T cells enriched from blood (not recorded which). Receptors originate from a man aged 35 to 55 with acute COVID-19. CDR3s include the opening cysteine and the closing phenylalanine or tryptophan. The D gene is left open where the match is weak. Expanded clones are given a class, and other clones once, few, many or no size at all.

CDR3 protein,CDR3 DNA,V gene,J gene,clone size,D gene
CASSDREGQPQHF,TGTGCCAGCAGCGACAGGGAAGGTCAGCCCCAGCATTTT,TRBV2,TRBJ1-5,-,TRBD1
CASSIGLGGGSNEQFF,TGTGCCAGTAGTATCGGGTTGGGGGGAGGTAGCAATGAGCAGTTCTTC,TRBV19,TRBJ2-1,-,-
CASSLDTASVETQYF,TGTGCCAGCAGCTTAGACACGGCCAGCGTGGAGACCCAGTACTTC,TRBV7-8,TRBJ2-5,-,-
CASSSSTGGAFF,TGTGCCAGCAGTTCATCGACAGGGGGAGCTTTCTTT,TRBV28,TRBJ1-1,-,TRBD1
CSASRGSFSGNTIYF,TGCAGTGCTAGTAGGGGGTCCTTCTCTGGAAACACCATATATTTT,TRBV20-1,TRBJ1-3,-,-
CASSPRASGFYNEQFF,TGTGCCAGCAGCCCTAGGGCTAGCGGTTTCTACAATGAGCAGTTCTTC,TRBV5-8,TRBJ2-1,once,TRBD2
CASSADRQETQYF,TGCGCCAGCAGCGCGGACAGGCAAGAGACCCAGTACTTC,TRBV5-1,TRBJ2-5,-,TRBD1
CASSGQGDYGYTF,TGTGCCAGCAGTGGACAGGGGGACTATGGCTACACCTTC,TRBV12-3/TRBV12-4,TRBJ1-2,once,TRBD1
CASSWAPQRGNEQFF,TGTGCCAGCAGCTGGGCCCCCCAGAGGGGGAATGAGCAGTTCTTC,TRBV7-3,TRBJ2-1,-,-
CATSRDRGVQETQYF,TGTGCCACCAGCAGAGATAGAGGCGTACAAGAGACCCAGTACTTC,TRBV15,TRBJ2-5,-,-
CASGGVGLAVRETQYF,TGTGCCAGTGGGGGTGTTGGACTAGCCGTACGGGAGACCCAGTACTTC,TRBV2,TRBJ2-5,few,TRBD2
CASSLSGDGYTF,TGTGCCAGCAGCTTGTCAGGGGACGGCTACACCTTC,TRBV7-9,TRBJ1-2,-,-
CASGLALTGTTTNEQFF,TGTGCTAGTGGTTTGGCCTTAACCGGGACAACCACAAATGAGCAGTTCTTC,TRBV12-5,TRBJ2-1,-,-
CASVGASGNTGELFF,TGTGCCAGCGTGGGGGCTAGCGGGAACACCGGGGAGCTGTTTTTT,TRBV2,TRBJ2-2,-,-
CASSQDRGRDSPLHF,TGCGCCAGCAGCCAAGATCGGGGGAGAGACTCACCCCTCCACTTT,TRBV4-1,TRBJ1-6,few,-
CASSQDPTVSSYEQYF,TGTGCCAGCAGCCAAGATCCAACGGTTTCCTCCTACGAGCAGTACTTC,TRBV3-1/TRBV3-2,TRBJ2-7,-,-
CASSNTGFLGNEQFF,TGCGCCAGCAGTAACACAGGGTTCCTAGGGAATGAGCAGTTCTTC,TRBV5-1,TRBJ2-1,-,-
CSASAVAGTQYF,TGCAGTGCTAGTGCGGTAGCGGGGACCCAGTACTTC,TRBV20-1,TRBJ2-5,-,TRBD2
CASSLSSEIRGEQYF,TGTGCCAGCAGTTTAAGTTCGGAAATCAGGGGCGAGCAGTACTTC,TRBV28,TRBJ2-7,-,-
CASSLRTSRVYEQFF,TGTGCCAGCAGTTTAAGAACTAGCAGGGTGTATGAGCAGTTCTTC,TRBV27,TRBJ2-1,once,-
CASTAGTGGWNEQFF,TGTGCCAGCACTGCCGGGACAGGGGGTTGGAATGAGCAGTTCTTC,TRBV27,TRBJ2-1,-,TRBD1
CASRPRTGAYEQYF,TGTGCCAGTAGACCACGGACAGGGGCCTACGAGCAGTACTTC,TRBV19,TRBJ2-7,-,TRBD1
CASSPTGFGNEQFF,TGTGCCAGCAGTCCGACAGGGTTCGGAAATGAGCAGTTCTTC,TRBV2,TRBJ2-1,-,TRBD1
CASSTDRADGQPQHF,TGTGCCAGTAGTACTGACAGGGCGGACGGACAGCCCCAGCATTTT,TRBV19,TRBJ1-5,-,TRBD1
CASSRVATYGYTF,TGTGCCAGCAGTAGAGTCGCTACCTATGGCTACACCTTC,TRBV6-5,TRBJ1-2,-,-
CASSWGETEAFF,TGTGCCAGCAGCTGGGGGGAGACTGAAGCTTTCTTT,TRBV11-2,TRBJ1-1,-,-
CASSSLAGVYEQYF,TGTGCCAGCAGTTCGTTAGCGGGAGTCTACGAGCAGTACTTC,TRBV27,TRBJ2-7,many,TRBD2
CASSFRPGGSYEQYF,TGCGCCAGCAGCTTCCGGCCGGGGGGCTCCTACGAGCAGTACTTC,TRBV5-1,TRBJ2-7,-,TRBD2
CASSALSGRAIEQYF,TGTGCCAGCAGTGCCCTGAGCGGGAGGGCCATCGAGCAGTACTTC,TRBV27,TRBJ2-7,-,TRBD2
CASSQVPGEQETQYF,TGCGCCAGCAGCCAAGTGCCAGGTGAGCAAGAGACCCAGTACTTC,TRBV4-1,TRBJ2-5,-,-
CAAEQGIGDTQYF,TGTGCCGCGGAACAGGGTATAGGAGATACGCAGTATTTT,TRBV30,TRBJ2-3,once,-
CASSEYDSYGYTF,TGTGCCAGCAGTGAATACGACAGCTATGGCTACACCTTC,TRBV25-1,TRBJ1-2,-,-
CASSQPKEGDEQYF,TGCGCCAGCAGCCAACCCAAAGAGGGAGACGAGCAGTACTTC,TRBV4-1,TRBJ2-7,-,-
CASSDPGGTDTQYF,TGTGCCAGCAGTGACCCGGGAGGGACAGATACGCAGTATTTT,TRBV2,TRBJ2-3,-,TRBD2
CASSLTSGSTDTQYF,TGCGCCAGCAGCTTGACCAGCGGGAGTACAGATACGCAGTATTTT,TRBV5-1,TRBJ2-3,-,TRBD2
CSVSHGSSYNEQFF,TGCAGCGTTTCCCACGGGAGCTCCTACAATGAGCAGTTCTTC,TRBV29-1,TRBJ2-1,-,-
CASSLGGTQTYEQYF,TGTGCCAGCAGTTTAGGGGGGACCCAGACCTACGAGCAGTACTTC,TRBV28,TRBJ2-7,-,-
CASSNRNTGELFF,TGTGCCAGCAGTAACAGGAACACCGGGGAGCTGTTTTTT,TRBV12-3/TRBV12-4,TRBJ2-2,-,-
CASSPSLREGPVAQYF,TGTGCCAGCAGCCCTTCACTACGGGAGGGCCCGGTAGCGCAGTATTTT,TRBV7-8,TRBJ2-3,-,TRBD2
CSASRTGSGNTIYF,TGCAGTGCGAGTAGGACAGGGTCTGGAAACACCATATATTTT,TRBV20-1,TRBJ1-3,-,TRBD1
CASLAGADETQYF,TGTGCCAGCTTGGCGGGAGCGGACGAGACCCAGTACTTC,TRBV6-5,TRBJ2-5,-,TRBD2
CASSLGTEVQFF,TGTGCCAGCAGCCTAGGTACTGAGGTGCAGTTCTTC,TRBV7-9,TRBJ2-1,-,-
CSASPPRVSGEQYF,TGCAGTGCGAGTCCCCCCAGGGTCTCAGGCGAGCAGTACTTC,TRBV20-1,TRBJ2-7,-,-
CASSVGLVAASYEQYF,TGTGCCAGCAGCGTAGGACTGGTAGCGGCCTCCTACGAGCAGTACTTC,TRBV9,TRBJ2-7,-,-
CASTPGQGARTF,TGTGCCAGCACCCCGGGACAGGGGGCTCGTACCTTC,TRBV28,TRBJ1-2,few,TRBD1
CASRTGTSGTYEQFF,TGTGCCAGCAGGACCGGGACTAGCGGGACCTATGAGCAGTTCTTC,TRBV27,TRBJ2-1,-,TRBD2
CASSLSRGTGANVLTF,TGCGCCAGCAGCTTGTCTAGAGGGACTGGGGCCAACGTCCTGACTTTC,TRBV5-1,TRBJ2-6,once,-
CASPEVARGTGELFF,TGTGCCAGCCCTGAAGTAGCGCGGGGAACCGGGGAGCTGTTTTTT,TRBV2,TRBJ2-2,-,-
CASSYGLKGNGEQYF,TGTGCCAGCTCATACGGACTAAAAGGAAACGGCGAGCAGTACTTC,TRBV18,TRBJ2-7,-,-
CASSLGDGDSEKLFF,TGTGCCAGCAGCTTAGGAGACGGAGATAGTGAAAAACTGTTTTTT,TRBV5-5,TRBJ1-4,-,-
CASSDLTSPPKEQYF,TGTGCCAGCAGTGACTTGACTAGTCCGCCGAAAGAGCAGTACTTC,TRBV6-4,TRBJ2-7,once,-
CASSIGGSGSETQYF,TGTGCCAGTAGTATAGGGGGGAGCGGGTCAGAGACCCAGTACTTC,TRBV19,TRBJ2-5,-,-
CASSDGLSYEQYF,TGTGCCAGCAGTGACGGACTATCTTACGAGCAGTACTTC,TRBV25-1,TRBJ2-7,few,-
CASSRWGTSGYQETQYF,TGTGCCAGCAGCCGCTGGGGGACTAGCGGCTACCAAGAGACCCAGTACTTC,TRBV7-2,TRBJ2-5,-,TRBD2
CASTLLAGGRDTQYF,TGTGCCAGTACCCTACTAGCGGGAGGCAGAGATACGCAGTATTTT,TRBV19,TRBJ2-3,-,TRBD2
CSVDRPLVYGYTF,TGCAGCGTTGACCGGCCTCTAGTCTATGGCTACACCTTC,TRBV29-1,TRBJ1-2,-,-
CASSPDIDGGNTEAFF,TGTGCCAGCTCACCCGACATTGATGGTGGGAACACTGAAGCTTTCTTT,TRBV18,TRBJ1-1,-,-
CASSLAGVSTDTQYF,TGCGCCAGCAGCTTGGCCGGGGTTAGCACAGATACGCAGTATTTT,TRBV5-1,TRBJ2-3,-,-